This T cell receptor beta chain is from a study of CD8 T cells in Susac syndrome. V was shortened by 3 bases and J by 7 bases, with 15 bases between the two germline ends. From germline, CDR1 is LGHDT and CDR2 YNNKEL (reference sequence). The CDR3 spans 14 residues. Study-wide results and caveats: Acknowledgment was made by the study that its TCR sequencing and HLA analysis involved a relatively small number of individuals.

The multiple sclerosis control group consisted of treatment-naive patients whose relapsing-remitting disease, which was either stable or active, fulfilled revised McDonald criteria. Of note for this clonotype: The antigen remains undetermined.

RNA was extracted with the RNeasy kit, and a quantity of roughly 0.45 to 1 ug was reverse transcribed using random hexamers. One entry per CDR3 protein results from TCRdb running MiXCR on the immunoSEQ multiplex PCR reads. Counted here are roughly 170,000 distinct CDR3 sequences, under 95% occurring once; the ten biggest clones make up over 0.08%. Sequenced input: CD4+ T cells from PBMCs. The chain uses TRBV3-1 and TRBJ2-5, with D maybe TRBD1 (5 bases). The sequence was obtained from a human donor with multiple sclerosis. In DNA form, the CDR3 reads TGTGCCAGCAGCCAGGGAACAAAAAGGGGGACCCAGTACTTC. This gives the protein CASSQGTKRGTQYF.